This T cell receptor (beta chain) was sequenced during a study of blood T cell repertoires in COVID-19. Study-wide context: The cDNA or gDNA used as material had been derived from T cells, B-cell-depleted T cells, or PBMCs.

Enrollees, about 18 to 100 years old, lived in fewer than 25 US areas. Source study methods: Reference gene primer amplification in the assay estimated nucleated cell counts. Sequenced by immunoSEQ multiplex PCR; TCRdb stores in-frame clones only, minus some. That table supplies the V and J calls and clone size; D and trimming were determined from the DNA. The table lists some 150,000 clones, roughly 90% of them singletons. The TCR comes from a woman aged 30 to 39 with acute COVID-19. Input material: PBMCs or T cells enriched from blood (not recorded which).

The CDR3 sequence: CASSLGSAGSGNTIYF. As DNA, the CDR3 is TGTGCCAGCAGCTTAGGGTCAGCGGGTTCTGGAAACACCATATATTTT. This chain links TRBV7-6 with TRBJ1-3; no definite D call. Trimming pared 1 base from V and 1 base from J, leaving 11 bases between. This CDR3 contains 16 residues. CDR1 SGHVS and CDR2 FNYEAQ come from the germline V gene.